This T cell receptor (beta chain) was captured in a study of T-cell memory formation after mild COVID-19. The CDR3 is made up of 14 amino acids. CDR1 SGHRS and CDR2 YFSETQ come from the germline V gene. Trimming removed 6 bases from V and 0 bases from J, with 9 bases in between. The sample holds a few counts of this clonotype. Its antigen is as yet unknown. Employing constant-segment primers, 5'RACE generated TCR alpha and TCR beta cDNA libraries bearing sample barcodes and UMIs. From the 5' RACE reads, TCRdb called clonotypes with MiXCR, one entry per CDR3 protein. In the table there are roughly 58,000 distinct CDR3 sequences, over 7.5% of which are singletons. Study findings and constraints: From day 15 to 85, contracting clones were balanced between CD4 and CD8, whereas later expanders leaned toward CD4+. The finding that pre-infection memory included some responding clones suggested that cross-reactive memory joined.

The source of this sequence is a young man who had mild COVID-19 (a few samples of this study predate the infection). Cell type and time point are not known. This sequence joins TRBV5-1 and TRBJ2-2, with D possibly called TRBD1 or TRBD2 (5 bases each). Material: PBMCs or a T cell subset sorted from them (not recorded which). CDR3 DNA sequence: TGCGCCAGCACCGGGGCTTCGAACACCGGGGAGCTGTTTTTT. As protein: CASTGASNTGELFF.